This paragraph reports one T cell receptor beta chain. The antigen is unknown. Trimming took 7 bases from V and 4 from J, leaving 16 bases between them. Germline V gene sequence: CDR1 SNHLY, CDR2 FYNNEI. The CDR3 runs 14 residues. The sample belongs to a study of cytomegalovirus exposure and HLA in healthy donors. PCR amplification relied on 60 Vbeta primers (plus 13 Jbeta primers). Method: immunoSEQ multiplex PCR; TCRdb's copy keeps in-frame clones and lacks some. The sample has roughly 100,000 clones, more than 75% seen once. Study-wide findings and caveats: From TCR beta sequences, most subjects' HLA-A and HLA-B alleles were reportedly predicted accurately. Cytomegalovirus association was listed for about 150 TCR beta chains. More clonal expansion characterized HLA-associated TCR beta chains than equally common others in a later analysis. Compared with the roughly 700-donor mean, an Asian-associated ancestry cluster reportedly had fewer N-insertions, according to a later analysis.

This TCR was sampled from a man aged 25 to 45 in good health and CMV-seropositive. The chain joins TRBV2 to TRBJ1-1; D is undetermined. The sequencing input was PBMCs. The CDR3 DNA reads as TGTGCCAGCAACGATCCGGGGATTTTCACTGAAGCTTTCTTT. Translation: CASNDPGIFTEAFF. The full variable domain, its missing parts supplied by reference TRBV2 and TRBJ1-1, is EPEVTQTPSHQVTQMGQEVILRCVPISNHLYFYWYRQILGQKVEFLVSFYNNEISEKSEIFDDQFSVERPDGSNFTLKIRSTKLEDSAMYFCASNDPGIFTEAFFGQGTRLTVV.